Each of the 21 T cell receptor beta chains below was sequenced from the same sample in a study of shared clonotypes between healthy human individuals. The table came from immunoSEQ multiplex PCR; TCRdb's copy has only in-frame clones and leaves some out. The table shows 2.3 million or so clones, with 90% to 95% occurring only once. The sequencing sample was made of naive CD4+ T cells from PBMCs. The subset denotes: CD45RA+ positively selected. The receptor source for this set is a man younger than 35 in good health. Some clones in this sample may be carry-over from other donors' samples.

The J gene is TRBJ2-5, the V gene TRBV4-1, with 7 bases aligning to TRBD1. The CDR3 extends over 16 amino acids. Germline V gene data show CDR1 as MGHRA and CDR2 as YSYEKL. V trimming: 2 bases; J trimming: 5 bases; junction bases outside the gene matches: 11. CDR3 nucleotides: TGCGCCAGCAGCCAACGATCCGGGACAGCAGGCGAGACCCAGTACTTC. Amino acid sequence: CASSQRSGTAGETQYF.

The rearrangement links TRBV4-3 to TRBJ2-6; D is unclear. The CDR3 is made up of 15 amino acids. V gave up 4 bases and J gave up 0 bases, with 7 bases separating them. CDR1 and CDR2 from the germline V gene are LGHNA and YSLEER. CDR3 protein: CASSLRFSGANVLTF. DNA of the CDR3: TGCGCCAGCAGCCTAAGGTTCTCTGGGGCCAACGTCCTGACTTTC.

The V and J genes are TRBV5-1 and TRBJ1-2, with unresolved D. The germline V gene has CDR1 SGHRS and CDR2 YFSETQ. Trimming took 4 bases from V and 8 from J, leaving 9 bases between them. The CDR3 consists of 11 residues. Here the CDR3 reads CASSPTDGYTF. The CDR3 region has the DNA TGCGCCAGCAGCCCCACCGACGGCTACACCTTC.

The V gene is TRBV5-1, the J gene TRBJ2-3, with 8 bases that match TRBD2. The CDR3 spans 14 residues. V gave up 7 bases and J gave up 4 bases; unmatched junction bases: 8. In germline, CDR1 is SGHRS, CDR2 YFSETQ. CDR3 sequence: CASAVAGGADTQYF. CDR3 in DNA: TGCGCCAGCGCCGTGGCGGGAGGCGCAGATACGCAGTATTTT.

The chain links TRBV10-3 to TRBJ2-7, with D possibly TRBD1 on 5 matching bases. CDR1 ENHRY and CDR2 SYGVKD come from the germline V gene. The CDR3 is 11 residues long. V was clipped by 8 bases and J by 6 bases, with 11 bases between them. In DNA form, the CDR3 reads TGTGCCATCGGCAGGGCAGGCGAGCAGTACTTC. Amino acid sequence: CAIGRAGEQYF.

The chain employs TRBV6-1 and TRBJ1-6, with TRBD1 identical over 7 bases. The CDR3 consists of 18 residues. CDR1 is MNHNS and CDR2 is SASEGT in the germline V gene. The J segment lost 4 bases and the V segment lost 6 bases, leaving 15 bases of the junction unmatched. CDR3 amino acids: CASSEFKQGSGYNSPLHF. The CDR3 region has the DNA TGTGCCAGCAGCGAATTCAAACAGGGGTCGGGGTATAATTCACCCCTCCACTTT.

CDR3 coding DNA: TGTGCCAGCAGCCAAGATCTTCCGGGTAACACCGGGGAGCTGTTTTTT. This translates into CASSQDLPGNTGELFF. The chain couples TRBV14 to TRBJ2-2; D is ambiguous. Trimming cost V 0 bases and J 2 bases, with 10 bases left between them. CDR1 and CDR2 (germline): SGHDN, FVKESK. The length of the CDR3 is 16 residues.

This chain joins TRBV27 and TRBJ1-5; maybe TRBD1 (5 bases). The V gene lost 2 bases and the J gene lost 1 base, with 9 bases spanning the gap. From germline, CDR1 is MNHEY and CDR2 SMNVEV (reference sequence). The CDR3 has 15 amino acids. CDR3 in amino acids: CASSLVRASNQPQHF. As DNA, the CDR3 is TGTGCCAGCAGTTTAGTCAGGGCCAGCAATCAGCCCCAGCATTTT.

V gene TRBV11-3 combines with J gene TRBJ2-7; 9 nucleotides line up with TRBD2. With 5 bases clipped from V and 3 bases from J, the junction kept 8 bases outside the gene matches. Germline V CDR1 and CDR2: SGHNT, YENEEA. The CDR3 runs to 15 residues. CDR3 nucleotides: TGTGCCAGCAGCCGTCAAGCGGGAGGAAACTACGAGCAGTACTTC. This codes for CASSRQAGGNYEQYF.

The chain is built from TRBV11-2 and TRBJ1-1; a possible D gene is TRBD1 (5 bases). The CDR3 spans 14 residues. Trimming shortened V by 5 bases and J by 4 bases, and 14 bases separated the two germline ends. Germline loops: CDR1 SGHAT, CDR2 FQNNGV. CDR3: CASSVTLRGTEAFF. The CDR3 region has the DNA TGTGCCAGCAGCGTAACCCTAAGGGGCACTGAAGCTTTCTTT.

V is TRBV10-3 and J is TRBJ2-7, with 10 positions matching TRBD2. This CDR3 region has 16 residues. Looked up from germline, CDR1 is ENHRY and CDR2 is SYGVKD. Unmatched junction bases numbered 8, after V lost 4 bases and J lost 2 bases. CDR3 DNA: TGTGCCATCAGTGGGACTAGCGGTATCAATCCCTACGAGCAGTACTTC. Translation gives CAISGTSGINPYEQYF.

This CDR3 reads CASSQTPGGIGFF. CDR3 DNA sequence: TGTGCCAGCAGCCAAACCCCAGGAGGTATTGGTTTCTTT. The chain is built from TRBV4-2 and TRBJ1-1; D is ambiguous. V dropped 2 bases and J dropped 13 bases, with 17 bases sitting between them. The CDR3 is made up of 13 amino acids. From germline, CDR1 is LGHNA and CDR2 YNFKEQ.

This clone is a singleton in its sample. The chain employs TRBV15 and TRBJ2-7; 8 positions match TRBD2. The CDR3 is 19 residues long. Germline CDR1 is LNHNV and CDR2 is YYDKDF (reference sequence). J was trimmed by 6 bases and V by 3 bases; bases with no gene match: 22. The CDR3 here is CATSRAPPVSGILRVEQYF. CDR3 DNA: TGTGCCACCAGCAGGGCACCCCCAGTTAGCGGGATCCTCCGGGTCGAGCAGTACTTC.

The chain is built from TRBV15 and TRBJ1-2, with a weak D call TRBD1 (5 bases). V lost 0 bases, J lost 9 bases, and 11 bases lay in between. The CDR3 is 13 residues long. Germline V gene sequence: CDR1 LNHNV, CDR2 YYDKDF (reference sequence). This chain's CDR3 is CATSRDRQGSYTF. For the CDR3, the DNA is TGTGCCACCAGCAGAGATCGTCAGGGCAGCTACACCTTC.

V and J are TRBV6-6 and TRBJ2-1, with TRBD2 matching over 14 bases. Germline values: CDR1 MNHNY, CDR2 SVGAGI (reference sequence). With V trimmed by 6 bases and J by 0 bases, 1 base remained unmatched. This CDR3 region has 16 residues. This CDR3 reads CASRGTSGSSYNEQFF. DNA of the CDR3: TGTGCCAGCAGGGGGACTAGCGGGAGCTCCTACAATGAGCAGTTCTTC.

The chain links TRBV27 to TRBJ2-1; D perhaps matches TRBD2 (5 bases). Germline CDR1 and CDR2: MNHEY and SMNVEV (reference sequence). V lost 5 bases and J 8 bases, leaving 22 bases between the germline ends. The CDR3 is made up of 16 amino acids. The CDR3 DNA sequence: TGTGCCAGCAGTCCGGGGTATGACACCGTTGACCATGAGCAGTTCTTC. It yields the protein CASSPGYDTVDHEQFF.

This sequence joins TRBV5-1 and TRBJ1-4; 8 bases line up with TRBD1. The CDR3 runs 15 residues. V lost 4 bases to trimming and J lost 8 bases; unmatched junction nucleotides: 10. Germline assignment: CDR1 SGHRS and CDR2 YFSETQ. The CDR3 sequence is CASSRLGTGEEKLFF. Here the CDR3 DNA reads TGCGCCAGCAGCCGATTAGGGACAGGCGAAGAAAAACTGTTTTTT.

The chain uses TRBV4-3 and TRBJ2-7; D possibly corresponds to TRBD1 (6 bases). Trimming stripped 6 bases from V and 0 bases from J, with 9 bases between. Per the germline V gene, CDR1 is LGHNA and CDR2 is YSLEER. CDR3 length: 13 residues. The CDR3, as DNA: TGCGCCAGCAGTAGGGACACCTCCTACGAGCAGTACTTC. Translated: CASSRDTSYEQYF.

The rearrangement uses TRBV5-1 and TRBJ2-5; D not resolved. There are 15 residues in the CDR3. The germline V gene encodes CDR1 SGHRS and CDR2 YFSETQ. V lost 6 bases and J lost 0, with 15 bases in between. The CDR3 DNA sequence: TGCGCCAGCATTGAAGGCGGCACCCACCAAGAGACCCAGTACTTC. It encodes CASIEGGTHQETQYF.

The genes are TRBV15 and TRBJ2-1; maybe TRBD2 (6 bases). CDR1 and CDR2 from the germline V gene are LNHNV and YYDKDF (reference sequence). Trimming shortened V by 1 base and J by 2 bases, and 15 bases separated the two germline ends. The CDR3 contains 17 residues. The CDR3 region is CATSRGTTSLAYNEQFF. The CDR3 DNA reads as TGTGCCACCAGCAGAGGGACGACTAGTTTGGCCTACAATGAGCAGTTCTTC. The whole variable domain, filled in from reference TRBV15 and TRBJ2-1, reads DAMVIQNPRYQVTQFGKPVTLSCSQTLNHNVMYWYQQKSSQAPKLLFHYYDKDFNNEADTPDNFQSRRPNTSFCFLDIRSPGLGDTAMYLCATSRGTTSLAYNEQFFGPGTRLTVL.

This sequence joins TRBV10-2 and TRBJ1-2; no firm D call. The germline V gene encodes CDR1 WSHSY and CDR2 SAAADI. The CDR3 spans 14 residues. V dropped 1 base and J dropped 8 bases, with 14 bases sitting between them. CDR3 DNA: TGCGCCAGCAGTGAGTGGGCACTTCTCGGCGGCTACACCTTC. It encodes CASSEWALLGGYTF.